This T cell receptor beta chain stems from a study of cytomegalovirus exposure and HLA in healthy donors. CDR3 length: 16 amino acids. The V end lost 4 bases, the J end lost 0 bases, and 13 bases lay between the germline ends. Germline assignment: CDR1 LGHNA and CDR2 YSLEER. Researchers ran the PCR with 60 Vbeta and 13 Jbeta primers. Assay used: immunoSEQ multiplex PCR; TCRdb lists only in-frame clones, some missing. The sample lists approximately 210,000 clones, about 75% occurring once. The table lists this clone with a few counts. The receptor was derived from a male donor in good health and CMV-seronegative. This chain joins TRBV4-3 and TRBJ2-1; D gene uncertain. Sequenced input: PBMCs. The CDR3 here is CASSPMRSSSYNEQFF. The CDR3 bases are TGCGCCAGCAGCCCGATGCGGTCGAGCTCCTACAATGAGCAGTTCTTC.